The clone carrying this T cell receptor (beta chain) was seen at least ten times. No antigen is known for it. The data are from a study of T cells in Graves' hyperthyroidism and ophthalmopathy. V shed 4 bases, J shed 5 bases, and the junction held 13 bases outside the gene matches. Germline V gives CDR1 MDHEN, CDR2 SYDVKM. The CDR3 spans 16 residues. Regarding the study as a whole: Blood held most thyroid clonotypes expanded above 0.001 frequency.

RNA transcripts were the template for amplifying TCR beta CDR3 regions. RT-PCR in the first round (using the HTBI primer set) targeted the TCR CDR3. MiXCR, run by TCRdb on the multiplex PCR reads, gives a single entry per CDR3 protein. In the table there are around 480,000 distinct CDR3 sequences, under 15% of which are singletons. This rearrangement joins TRBV28 to TRBJ2-5; 7 bases agree with TRBD1. The TCR was taken from a woman between 18 and 29 years old with Graves' hyperthyroidism. Sequences were obtained from blood. The CDR3 region is CASSSTRDSDRETQYF. The CDR3 DNA follows: TGTGCCAGCAGTTCTACCCGGGACAGCGACCGCGAGACCCAGTACTTC.